The T cell receptor (beta chain) under discussion was sequenced for a study of neurological immune-mediated disorders. About the research overall: The roughly 34 patients with multiple sclerosis comprised around 30 relapsing-remitting cases and 3 secondary progressive cases.

With 10-nucleotide random UMIs included, cDNA was synthesized by 5'RACE. TCRdb itself ran the 5' RACE reads through MiXCR, one entry per CDR3 protein. Of about 55,000 distinct CDR3 sequences detected, 3.6% appear once; the ten largest clones hold less than 2%. The table lists this clonotype with many counts. The junction does not match germline at one end; this may be a read error. Germline V gene lookup returns CDR1 LNHNV and CDR2 YYDKDF (reference sequence). CDR3 length: 14 amino acids. This TCR derives from a young man with multiple sclerosis. Sequencing input: PBMCs. The V call is TRBV15, the J call TRBJ2-5; possibly TRBD1 or TRBD2 for D (5 bases each). In DNA, the CDR3 is TGTGCCACCAGCAGAGATGGGAAGGGGAGCCCAGGAGGATTC. It specifies CATSRDGKGSPGGF.